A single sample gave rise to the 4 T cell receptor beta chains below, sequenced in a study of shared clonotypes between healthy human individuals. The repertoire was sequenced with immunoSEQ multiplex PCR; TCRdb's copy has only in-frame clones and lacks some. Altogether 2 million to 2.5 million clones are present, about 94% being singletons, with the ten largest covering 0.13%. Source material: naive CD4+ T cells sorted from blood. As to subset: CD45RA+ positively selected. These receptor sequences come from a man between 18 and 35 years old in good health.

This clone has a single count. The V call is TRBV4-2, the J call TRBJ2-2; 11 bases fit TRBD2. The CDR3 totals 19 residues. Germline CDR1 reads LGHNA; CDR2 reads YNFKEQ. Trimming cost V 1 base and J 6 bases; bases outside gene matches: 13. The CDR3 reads CASSQASSGGRLSAGELFF. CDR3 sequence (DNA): TGTGCCAGCAGCCAAGCCTCTAGCGGGGGGAGGTTATCGGCCGGGGAGCTGTTTTTT.

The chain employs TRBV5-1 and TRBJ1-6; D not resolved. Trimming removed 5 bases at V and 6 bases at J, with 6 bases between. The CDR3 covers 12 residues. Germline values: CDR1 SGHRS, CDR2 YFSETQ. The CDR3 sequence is CASRTSNSPLHF. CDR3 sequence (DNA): TGCGCCAGCAGGACAAGTAATTCACCCCTCCACTTT.

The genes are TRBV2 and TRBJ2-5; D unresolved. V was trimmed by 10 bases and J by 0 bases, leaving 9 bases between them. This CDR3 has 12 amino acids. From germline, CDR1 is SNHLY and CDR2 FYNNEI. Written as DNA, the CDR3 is TGTGCCACCCAAGCAGACCAAGAGACCCAGTACTTC. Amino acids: CATQADQETQYF.

CDR3 DNA sequence: TGTGCCAGCAGCTTCAGAGCGGGGGCCACAGATACGCAGTATTTT. Translating it yields CASSFRAGATDTQYF. The genes are TRBV7-3 and TRBJ2-3; 8 bases are a match to TRBD2. Germline CDR1 and CDR2: SGHTA and FQGTGA. CDR3 length: 15 amino acids. The J segment lost 2 bases and the V segment lost 3 bases, leaving 4 bases of the junction unmatched.